This TCR beta chain was recovered during a study of T cells expressing NK-cell markers. About the study: Repertoires of TCR beta were obtained from T cells sorted as CD3+CD56+NKG2C+, CD3+CD56+NKG2C- and CD3+CD56-NKG2C+. Most of the eight sequenced donors were classified as HCMV-seropositive, and one was classified as seronegative.

For this clonotype: Antigen unknown.

Findings of the study overall: For five or six donors, the dominant NKG2C+ clonotypes made up about 1.0-7.5% of their CD8+ T cells.

For TCR beta, cDNA was produced by 5'RACE template switching with UMIs. TCRdb re-called the 5' RACE reads and gives one entry per CDR3 protein, without DNA. The listing contains some 110,000 distinct CDR3 sequences. The CDR3 is 14 residues long. The germline gives CDR1 DFQATT, CDR2 SNEGSKA (reference sequence). The chain combines TRBV20-1 with TRBJ2-4; TCRdb names TRBD1, which stays unverified in the absence of DNA. Sequenced input: blood T cells: a sorted CD56 or NKG2C T cell subset, CD4+ or CD8+ T cells, or bulk PBMC T cells (not recorded which). The sequence was collected from a woman aged 18-70 years in good health. CDR3 protein: CSASPERGSRIQYF.